These T cell receptor beta chains were read from a single sample in a study of blood T cell repertoires in COVID-19. Repertoires were generated with immunoSEQ multiplex PCR, while TCRdb's copy carries only in-frame clones and drops some. Of approximately 90,000 clones detected, around nine tenths appear once; the ten largest clones hold 18%. The source material was peripheral blood. The receptors derive from a woman older than 75 with acute or convalescent COVID-19. The CDR3 runs from the conserved cysteine through the conserved F or W. The order of the fields is J gene, D gene, V gene, CDR3 length, clone size, CDR3 DNA, CDR3 protein. D genes are given only for firm matches. Clone size is not always given. Where it is, it says once, few, many or a class for expanded clones.

j_call: TRBJ1-1; d_call: TRBD1; v_call: TRBV7-6; cdr3_length: 18; clone_size: few; cdr3_nt: TGTGCCAGCAGTTCTGGACAGGGGCGTCTGGCTTACGGAACTGAAGCTTTCTTT; cdr3_aa: CASSSGQGRLAYGTEAFF
j_call: TRBJ1-2; d_call: NA; v_call: TRBV5-1; cdr3_length: 14; clone_size: NA; cdr3_nt: TGCGCCAGCAGCTTGGCGGGGTCGACCTATGGCTACACCTTC; cdr3_aa: CASSLAGSTYGYTF
j_call: TRBJ2-5; d_call: NA; v_call: TRBV18; cdr3_length: 12; clone_size: NA; cdr3_nt: TGTGCCAGCTCACCCCGGGGGGAGACCCAGTACTTC; cdr3_aa: CASSPRGETQYF
j_call: TRBJ1-2; d_call: TRBD1; v_call: TRBV28; cdr3_length: 13; clone_size: NA; cdr3_nt: TGTGCCAGCAGGGACAGGGGGAACTATGGCTACACCTTC; cdr3_aa: CASRDRGNYGYTF
j_call: TRBJ2-3; d_call: TRBD1; v_call: TRBV5-1; cdr3_length: 18; clone_size: NA; cdr3_nt: TGCGCCAGCAGCTTGGTGGGCAGGGGGCAAGGGAACACAGATACGCAGTATTTT; cdr3_aa: CASSLVGRGQGNTDTQYF
j_call: TRBJ1-2; d_call: NA; v_call: TRBV28; cdr3_length: 12; clone_size: few; cdr3_nt: TGTGCCAGCAGTTTAGGAGGGTTCGGCTACACCTTC; cdr3_aa: CASSLGGFGYTF
j_call: TRBJ1-4; d_call: NA; v_call: TRBV30; cdr3_length: 14; clone_size: NA; cdr3_nt: TGTGCCTGGGGGGACTCTCCAACTAATGAAAAACTGTTTTTT; cdr3_aa: CAWGDSPTNEKLFF
j_call: TRBJ2-2; d_call: NA; v_call: TRBV3-1/TRBV3-2; cdr3_length: 15; clone_size: NA; cdr3_nt: TGTGCCAGCAGCCAAGTGGGACAGAACACCGGGGAGCTGTTTTTT; cdr3_aa: CASSQVGQNTGELFF
j_call: TRBJ1-1; d_call: NA; v_call: TRBV18; cdr3_length: 15; clone_size: NA; cdr3_nt: TGTGCCAGCTCACCAGTCACCAGGGTGAACACTGAAGCTTTCTTT; cdr3_aa: CASSPVTRVNTEAFF
j_call: TRBJ2-6; d_call: TRBD1; v_call: TRBV5-1; cdr3_length: 19; clone_size: NA; cdr3_nt: TGCGCCAGCAGCTTCGCCCAGGGACAGCTTAGCTCTGGGGCCAACGTCCTGACTTTC; cdr3_aa: CASSFAQGQLSSGANVLTF
j_call: TRBJ1-4; d_call: TRBD1; v_call: TRBV7-9; cdr3_length: 13; clone_size: NA; cdr3_nt: TGTGCCGGATTAACAGGGGGCGCTGAAAAACTGTTTTTT; cdr3_aa: CAGLTGGAEKLFF
j_call: TRBJ2-1; d_call: TRBD2; v_call: TRBV9; cdr3_length: 15; clone_size: NA; cdr3_nt: TGTGCCAGCAGCCTCCTTGGCGGGGGTCTTGATGAGCAGTTCTTC; cdr3_aa: CASSLLGGGLDEQFF
j_call: TRBJ2-7; d_call: TRBD2; v_call: TRBV13; cdr3_length: 15; clone_size: NA; cdr3_nt: TGTGCCAGCAGCCTACCCGGGGGGGGTTCCTACGAGCAGTACTTC; cdr3_aa: CASSLPGGGSYEQYF
j_call: TRBJ2-7; d_call: NA; v_call: TRBV28; cdr3_length: 15; clone_size: NA; cdr3_nt: TGTGCCAGCAGCCCAGGGGTGTTCACCTCCTACGAGCAGTACTTC; cdr3_aa: CASSPGVFTSYEQYF
j_call: TRBJ2-5; d_call: NA; v_call: TRBV18; cdr3_length: 13; clone_size: NA; cdr3_nt: TGTGCCAGCTCACCTTGGCGGGGAGAGACCCAGTACTTC; cdr3_aa: CASSPWRGETQYF
j_call: TRBJ1-1; d_call: NA; v_call: TRBV7-2; cdr3_length: 14; clone_size: NA; cdr3_nt: TGTGCCAGCAGCTTAGTCGGGATGAACACTGAAGCTTTCTTT; cdr3_aa: CASSLVGMNTEAFF
j_call: TRBJ2-1; d_call: NA; v_call: TRBV11-3; cdr3_length: 17; clone_size: NA; cdr3_nt: TGTGCCAGCAGCTTAGGGGCCAAGGACTGGGGAAACAATGAGCAGTTCTTC; cdr3_aa: CASSLGAKDWGNNEQFF
j_call: TRBJ1-2; d_call: NA; v_call: TRBV4-2; cdr3_length: 12; clone_size: NA; cdr3_nt: TGTGCCAGCAGCCAAGACAGGCGCAGCTACACCTTC; cdr3_aa: CASSQDRRSYTF
j_call: TRBJ2-7; d_call: NA; v_call: TRBV4-1; cdr3_length: 15; clone_size: NA; cdr3_nt: TGCGCCAGCAGCCACGCCCAGGGGGGATCTGTCGAGCAGTACTTC; cdr3_aa: CASSHAQGGSVEQYF
j_call: TRBJ1-1; d_call: TRBD1; v_call: TRBV6-5; cdr3_length: 14; clone_size: once; cdr3_nt: TGTGCCAGCAGTAGGGGACAGGGGGTCACTGAAGCTTTCTTT; cdr3_aa: CASSRGQGVTEAFF
j_call: TRBJ2-7; d_call: NA; v_call: TRBV28; cdr3_length: 13; clone_size: NA; cdr3_nt: TGTGCCAGCAGCCGCAGGGTCCCCTACGAGCAGTACTTC; cdr3_aa: CASSRRVPYEQYF
j_call: TRBJ1-1; d_call: NA; v_call: TRBV3-1/TRBV3-2; cdr3_length: 12; clone_size: NA; cdr3_nt: TGTGCCAGCAGCCAGGACAGCCCCGAAGCTTTCTTT; cdr3_aa: CASSQDSPEAFF
j_call: TRBJ1-1; d_call: TRBD1; v_call: TRBV6-5; cdr3_length: 13; clone_size: NA; cdr3_nt: TGTGCCAGCATGGACAGGAGGAACACTGAAGCTTTCTTT; cdr3_aa: CASMDRRNTEAFF
j_call: TRBJ1-5; d_call: TRBD1; v_call: TRBV28; cdr3_length: 15; clone_size: many; cdr3_nt: TGTGCCAGCAGCCGCGGAACAGGGGGCAATCAGCCCCAGCATTTT; cdr3_aa: CASSRGTGGNQPQHF
j_call: TRBJ1-2; d_call: TRBD1; v_call: TRBV2; cdr3_length: 15; clone_size: NA; cdr3_nt: TGTGCCAGCAGGACCGGGACAGGGGGCAACTATGGCTACACCTTC; cdr3_aa: CASRTGTGGNYGYTF
j_call: TRBJ1-4; d_call: TRBD1; v_call: TRBV2; cdr3_length: 17; clone_size: NA; cdr3_nt: TGTGCCAGCAGCGGGACAGGAATGGCAGCAACTAATGAAAAACTGTTTTTT; cdr3_aa: CASSGTGMAATNEKLFF
j_call: TRBJ2-1; d_call: NA; v_call: TRBV19; cdr3_length: 14; clone_size: NA; cdr3_nt: TGTGCCAGTAGTATGGGGGGAATTTACAATGAGCAGTTCTTC; cdr3_aa: CASSMGGIYNEQFF
j_call: TRBJ2-3; d_call: TRBD2; v_call: TRBV27; cdr3_length: 19; clone_size: NA; cdr3_nt: TGTGCCAGCAGTTTTTGGGGGGGGACTAGCGGAATAAGAGGAGATACGCAGTATTTT; cdr3_aa: CASSFWGGTSGIRGDTQYF
j_call: TRBJ1-1; d_call: NA; v_call: TRBV6-5; cdr3_length: 14; clone_size: NA; cdr3_nt: TGTGCCAGCAGTTACGCGGGGGCGAACACTGAAGCTTTCTTT; cdr3_aa: CASSYAGANTEAFF
j_call: TRBJ2-3; d_call: TRBD1; v_call: TRBV5-8; cdr3_length: 15; clone_size: NA; cdr3_nt: TGTGCCAGCAGCAAGGACAGGGGGGTTGCAGATACGCAGTATTTT; cdr3_aa: CASSKDRGVADTQYF
j_call: TRBJ2-3; d_call: NA; v_call: TRBV4-2; cdr3_length: 13; clone_size: once; cdr3_nt: TGTGCCAGCAGGGACTCGAAAGAGGATACGCAGTATTTT; cdr3_aa: CASRDSKEDTQYF
j_call: TRBJ2-1; d_call: TRBD1; v_call: TRBV3-1/TRBV3-2; cdr3_length: 14; clone_size: few; cdr3_nt: TGTGCCAGCAGCCAATTTACAGGGGGGAATGAGCAGTTCTTC; cdr3_aa: CASSQFTGGNEQFF
j_call: TRBJ1-2; d_call: TRBD1; v_call: TRBV5-5; cdr3_length: 14; clone_size: few; cdr3_nt: TGTGCCAGCAGCCGGGGACAGGGGGCATATGGCTACACCTTC; cdr3_aa: CASSRGQGAYGYTF
j_call: TRBJ2-1; d_call: NA; v_call: TRBV20-1; cdr3_length: 11; clone_size: once; cdr3_nt: TGCAGTGCTAGAGTCCTCAATGAGCAGTTCTTC; cdr3_aa: CSARVLNEQFF
j_call: TRBJ2-7; d_call: NA; v_call: TRBV9; cdr3_length: 12; clone_size: NA; cdr3_nt: TGTGCCAGCAGCGTAGAGGTGCGGGATTGGAACTTC; cdr3_aa: CASSVEVRDWNF
j_call: TRBJ2-2; d_call: NA; v_call: TRBV14; cdr3_length: 13; clone_size: NA; cdr3_nt: TGTGCCAGCAGCCAAGGGCCCACCGGGGAGCTGTTTTTT; cdr3_aa: CASSQGPTGELFF
j_call: TRBJ2-5; d_call: NA; v_call: TRBV5-5; cdr3_length: 11; clone_size: NA; cdr3_nt: TGTGCCAGCAGCCCTCAAGAGACCCAGTACTTC; cdr3_aa: CASSPQETQYF
j_call: TRBJ2-5; d_call: NA; v_call: TRBV9; cdr3_length: 14; clone_size: NA; cdr3_nt: TGTGCCAGCAGCCCTGGACATCTTGGGGAGACCCAGTACTTC; cdr3_aa: CASSPGHLGETQYF
j_call: TRBJ2-2; d_call: NA; v_call: TRBV15; cdr3_length: 13; clone_size: NA; cdr3_nt: TGTGCCACGAAGAGTTATTACACCGGGGAGCTGTTTTTT; cdr3_aa: CATKSYYTGELFF
j_call: TRBJ2-7; d_call: TRBD2; v_call: TRBV25-1; cdr3_length: 17; clone_size: few; cdr3_nt: TGTGCCAGCAGTGAAGCCCCCCGAGCGGGGGTCTCCTACGAGCAGTACTTC; cdr3_aa: CASSEAPRAGVSYEQYF
j_call: TRBJ1-1; d_call: NA; v_call: TRBV7-9; cdr3_length: 13; clone_size: NA; cdr3_nt: TGTGCCAGCAGCCCTCCGTTGCAGGTTGAAGCTTTCTTT; cdr3_aa: CASSPPLQVEAFF
j_call: TRBJ1-5; d_call: NA; v_call: TRBV6-5; cdr3_length: 13; clone_size: NA; cdr3_nt: TGTGCCAGCAGCGGGGACAAACATCAGCCCCAGCATTTT; cdr3_aa: CASSGDKHQPQHF
j_call: TRBJ2-7; d_call: TRBD1; v_call: TRBV6-5; cdr3_length: 16; clone_size: NA; cdr3_nt: TGTGCCAGCAGTTACTCGAATTCAGGGGGCCCCTACGAGCAGTACTTC; cdr3_aa: CASSYSNSGGPYEQYF
j_call: TRBJ1-4; d_call: TRBD1; v_call: TRBV18; cdr3_length: 14; clone_size: few; cdr3_nt: TGTGCCAGCTCGCGACAGGGGGTTAATGAAAAACTGTTTTTT; cdr3_aa: CASSRQGVNEKLFF
j_call: TRBJ2-3; d_call: NA; v_call: TRBV18; cdr3_length: 15; clone_size: NA; cdr3_nt: TGTGCCAGCTCGCCTCGCGCGGGGGCAATGGATACGCAGTATTTT; cdr3_aa: CASSPRAGAMDTQYF
j_call: TRBJ1-3; d_call: NA; v_call: TRBV19; cdr3_length: 16; clone_size: once; cdr3_nt: TGTGCCAGTAGCACTGCTTCAGGGCTCTCTGGAAACACCATATATTTT; cdr3_aa: CASSTASGLSGNTIYF
j_call: TRBJ1-2; d_call: NA; v_call: TRBV18; cdr3_length: 16; clone_size: NA; cdr3_nt: TGTGCCAGCTCACCACCGACGGGAAGGGCTAACTATGGCTACACCTTC; cdr3_aa: CASSPPTGRANYGYTF
j_call: TRBJ1-1; d_call: NA; v_call: TRBV28; cdr3_length: 14; clone_size: NA; cdr3_nt: TGTGCCAGCAGTCCGCCGACAACGGTGAATGAAGCTTTCTTT; cdr3_aa: CASSPPTTVNEAFF
j_call: TRBJ2-7; d_call: NA; v_call: TRBV7-8; cdr3_length: 16; clone_size: NA; cdr3_nt: TGTGCCAGCAGCTCACTACGACAGGTCAAAACCTACGAGCAGTACTTC; cdr3_aa: CASSSLRQVKTYEQYF
j_call: TRBJ2-7; d_call: NA; v_call: TRBV28; cdr3_length: 14; clone_size: NA; cdr3_nt: TGTGCCAGCAGTTTATTCGCGGGGGCGGGGGAGCAGTACTTC; cdr3_aa: CASSLFAGAGEQYF
j_call: TRBJ2-7; d_call: NA; v_call: TRBV6-4; cdr3_length: 15; clone_size: NA; cdr3_nt: TGTGCCAGCAGCGGTCCGGGACACCGGCTACGAGTGCAGTACTTC; cdr3_aa: CASSGPGHRLRVQYF
j_call: TRBJ2-7; d_call: TRBD1; v_call: TRBV4-1; cdr3_length: 15; clone_size: NA; cdr3_nt: TGCGCCAGCAGCATCTGGACAGGGGGCTCCTACGAGCAGTACTTC; cdr3_aa: CASSIWTGGSYEQYF
j_call: TRBJ1-4; d_call: TRBD1; v_call: TRBV4-2; cdr3_length: 15; clone_size: NA; cdr3_nt: TGTGCCAGCAGCCAAGCGGCCAGGGGGGATGAAAAACTGTTTTTT; cdr3_aa: CASSQAARGDEKLFF
j_call: TRBJ1-1; d_call: NA; v_call: TRBV7-8; cdr3_length: 12; clone_size: NA; cdr3_nt: TGTGCCAGCAGCCGAGTGGGAGCTGAAGCTTTCTTT; cdr3_aa: CASSRVGAEAFF
j_call: TRBJ1-1; d_call: TRBD1; v_call: TRBV29-1; cdr3_length: 14; clone_size: NA; cdr3_nt: TGCAGCGCCAGAAGACAGGGGACCGGGGGTGAAGCTTTCTTT; cdr3_aa: CSARRQGTGGEAFF
j_call: TRBJ2-5; d_call: NA; v_call: TRBV27; cdr3_length: 14; clone_size: once; cdr3_nt: TGTGCCAGCAGTTTACCAGGCAATGAAGAGACCCAGTACTTC; cdr3_aa: CASSLPGNEETQYF
j_call: TRBJ1-6; d_call: TRBD1; v_call: TRBV6-5; cdr3_length: 13; clone_size: once; cdr3_nt: TGTGCCAGCAGTCCGGACAGGGCTTCACCCCTCCACTTT; cdr3_aa: CASSPDRASPLHF
j_call: TRBJ1-6; d_call: NA; v_call: TRBV3-1/TRBV3-2; cdr3_length: 15; clone_size: NA; cdr3_nt: TGTGCCAGCACCGGAGGGGGGGCAAATAATTCACCCCTCCACTTT; cdr3_aa: CASTGGGANNSPLHF
j_call: TRBJ1-6; d_call: TRBD1; v_call: TRBV6-5; cdr3_length: 14; clone_size: NA; cdr3_nt: TGTGCCAGCAGTACCGACAGGGGGCCTTCACCCCTCCACTTT; cdr3_aa: CASSTDRGPSPLHF